The rows below give T cell receptor beta chains drawn from one sample of a study of T cell responses to AZD1222 COVID-19 vaccine. Sequenced by immunoSEQ multiplex PCR; TCRdb stores in-frame clones only, minus some. The data show about 120,000 clones, with about 82% seen just once and approximately 16% held by the top ten. Sequenced material: peripheral blood, taken 28 days after the second AZD1222 dose. These receptors were obtained from an adult who received the AZD1222 COVID-19 vaccine. Each CDR3 is given with its conserved first and last residue. The order of the fields is J gene, clone size, D gene, V gene, CDR3 DNA, CDR3 protein. A D gene is named only where the DNA matches it firmly. The size of a clone is reported for some rows only, either as once, few or many, or as a class for expanded clones.

j_call: TRBJ2-7; clone_size: once; d_call: TRBD1; v_call: TRBV6-5; cdr3_nt: TGTGCCAGCAGTAGAGACAGGGGGTGGGACGAGCAGTACTTC; cdr3_aa: CASSRDRGWDEQYF
j_call: TRBJ1-1; clone_size: -; d_call: TRBD1; v_call: TRBV5-3; cdr3_nt: TGTGCCAGAAGCTACCGGGACAGTTTTTTTATGAACACTGAAGCTTTCTTT; cdr3_aa: CARSYRDSFFMNTEAFF
j_call: TRBJ1-1; clone_size: -; d_call: -; v_call: TRBV6-1; cdr3_nt: TGTGCCAGCAGTGAAATGGCAGGGACTATGGGGACTGAAGCTTTCTTT; cdr3_aa: CASSEMAGTMGTEAFF
j_call: TRBJ1-5; clone_size: -; d_call: TRBD1; v_call: TRBV6-2/TRBV6-3; cdr3_nt: TGTGCCAGCAGTTACTCGACAGGGCGCACGGGAGCAAATCAGCCCCAGCATTTT; cdr3_aa: CASSYSTGRTGANQPQHF
j_call: TRBJ2-1; clone_size: -; d_call: -; v_call: TRBV28; cdr3_nt: TGTGCCAGCAGTTTAAGCCCACAGGGAATCTACAATGAGCAGTTCTTC; cdr3_aa: CASSLSPQGIYNEQFF
j_call: TRBJ2-7; clone_size: -; d_call: -; v_call: TRBV7-2; cdr3_nt: TGTGCCAGCAGCTTGGGGGTGGGTCCCTACGAGCAGTACTTC; cdr3_aa: CASSLGVGPYEQYF
j_call: TRBJ2-3; clone_size: -; d_call: TRBD2; v_call: TRBV4-1; cdr3_nt: TGCGCCAGCAGCCAAGTTGCTAGCGGAAACACAGATACGCAGTATTTT; cdr3_aa: CASSQVASGNTDTQYF
j_call: TRBJ1-1; clone_size: -; d_call: -; v_call: TRBV27; cdr3_nt: TGTGCCAGCAGTCCCCGAAATTACATGAACACTGAAGCTTTCTTT; cdr3_aa: CASSPRNYMNTEAFF
j_call: TRBJ1-4; clone_size: -; d_call: TRBD1; v_call: TRBV7-9; cdr3_nt: TGTGCCAGCAGCTTCGATCGACAGGGCGTAGGAAAACTGTTTTTT; cdr3_aa: CASSFDRQGVGKLFF
j_call: TRBJ2-1; clone_size: -; d_call: -; v_call: TRBV28; cdr3_nt: TGTGCCAGCGGCCCTTCTGGATACAATGAGCAGTTCTTC; cdr3_aa: CASGPSGYNEQFF
j_call: TRBJ1-1; clone_size: -; d_call: TRBD1; v_call: TRBV7-9; cdr3_nt: TGTGCCAGCAGCGCCGGGACAGGGGGTGAGAACACTGAAGCTTTCTTT; cdr3_aa: CASSAGTGGENTEAFF
j_call: TRBJ1-2; clone_size: -; d_call: -; v_call: TRBV24-1; cdr3_nt: TGTGCCACCAGTGATCCGAGCGGGGGGTCAGGGGCTTATGGCTACACCTTC; cdr3_aa: CATSDPSGGSGAYGYTF
j_call: TRBJ1-2; clone_size: once; d_call: -; v_call: TRBV7-6; cdr3_nt: TGTGCCAGCAGCCCTACCTACATGGGGATTAACTATGGCTACACCTTC; cdr3_aa: CASSPTYMGINYGYTF
j_call: TRBJ2-5; clone_size: once; d_call: TRBD1; v_call: TRBV11-3; cdr3_nt: TGTGCCAGCAGCCTCCGGGACAGGGAAGAGACCCAGTACTTC; cdr3_aa: CASSLRDREETQYF
j_call: TRBJ1-1; clone_size: -; d_call: TRBD1; v_call: TRBV24-1; cdr3_nt: TGTGCCACCAGTGATACAGGGGCTGAAGCTTTCTTT; cdr3_aa: CATSDTGAEAFF
j_call: TRBJ2-7; clone_size: -; d_call: TRBD2; v_call: TRBV9; cdr3_nt: TGTGCCAGCAGCGTAGGAGGGAGGGCCAGCTCCTACGAGCAGTACTTC; cdr3_aa: CASSVGGRASSYEQYF
j_call: TRBJ2-2; clone_size: -; d_call: TRBD2; v_call: TRBV7-2; cdr3_nt: TGTGCCAGCAGCCCGGTGGGAGGGGTTAACACCGGGGAGCTGTTTTTT; cdr3_aa: CASSPVGGVNTGELFF
j_call: TRBJ1-5; clone_size: few; d_call: TRBD1; v_call: TRBV4-3; cdr3_nt: TGCGCCAGCAGCCCGAGACAGGGGGATCAGCCCCAGCATTTT; cdr3_aa: CASSPRQGDQPQHF
j_call: TRBJ1-4; clone_size: -; d_call: TRBD1; v_call: TRBV7-2; cdr3_nt: TGTGCCAGCAGCTTAGGGACAGGGCATACTAATGAAAAACTGTTTTTT; cdr3_aa: CASSLGTGHTNEKLFF
j_call: TRBJ2-7; clone_size: -; d_call: -; v_call: TRBV5-6; cdr3_nt: TGTGCCAGCAGCAGGAGCCGCGGGCTAGAGATAGGTGAGCAGTACTTC; cdr3_aa: CASSRSRGLEIGEQYF
j_call: TRBJ1-1; clone_size: -; d_call: -; v_call: TRBV3-1/TRBV3-2; cdr3_nt: TGTGCCAGCAGCCATAACGGGGTGGCTGAAGCTTTCTTT; cdr3_aa: CASSHNGVAEAFF
j_call: TRBJ1-2; clone_size: -; d_call: TRBD1; v_call: TRBV6-6; cdr3_nt: TGTGCCAGCAGTTTGGGACAGGGGGCCAGTTATGCTGGCTACACCTTC; cdr3_aa: CASSLGQGASYAGYTF
j_call: TRBJ2-7; clone_size: -; d_call: -; v_call: TRBV5-6; cdr3_nt: TGTGCCAGCAGCCTCCGGGGTTTGGGGTACTCCTACGAGCAGTACTTC; cdr3_aa: CASSLRGLGYSYEQYF
j_call: TRBJ1-2; clone_size: -; d_call: -; v_call: TRBV28; cdr3_nt: TGTGCCAGCAGTCCAACCCGACAGTATGGCTACACCTTC; cdr3_aa: CASSPTRQYGYTF
j_call: TRBJ1-1; clone_size: -; d_call: TRBD1; v_call: TRBV5-1; cdr3_nt: TGCGCCAGCAGCTGGACCTCCGGGACAGGGATCTTCACTGAAGCTTTCTTT; cdr3_aa: CASSWTSGTGIFTEAFF
j_call: TRBJ2-7; clone_size: -; d_call: TRBD2; v_call: TRBV7-9; cdr3_nt: TGTGCCAGCAGCCCTCAAGGACTAGCTTCTACGGAGCAGTACTTC; cdr3_aa: CASSPQGLASTEQYF
j_call: TRBJ1-4; clone_size: -; d_call: TRBD1; v_call: TRBV7-3; cdr3_nt: TGTGCCAGCAGCCAAACCGGGACAGTGCTTGAAAAACTGTTTTTT; cdr3_aa: CASSQTGTVLEKLFF
j_call: TRBJ2-2; clone_size: -; d_call: -; v_call: TRBV15; cdr3_nt: TGTGCCACCAGCAGAGAGATCGGAGACACCGGGGAGCTGTTTTTT; cdr3_aa: CATSREIGDTGELFF
j_call: TRBJ1-5; clone_size: -; d_call: TRBD1; v_call: TRBV28; cdr3_nt: TGTGCCAGCAGCCTACAGGGGCCCGGATTAGTGCATTTT; cdr3_aa: CASSLQGPGLVHF
j_call: TRBJ1-5; clone_size: -; d_call: -; v_call: TRBV19; cdr3_nt: TGTGCCAGTAAGGCCACGCAACAGGATAAGGACAATCAGCCCCAGCATTTT; cdr3_aa: CASKATQQDKDNQPQHF
j_call: TRBJ2-7; clone_size: few; d_call: -; v_call: TRBV28; cdr3_nt: TGTGCCAGCAGTTTTAGGGCAGCGGGCCACTACGAGCAGTACTTC; cdr3_aa: CASSFRAAGHYEQYF
j_call: TRBJ1-1; clone_size: -; d_call: -; v_call: TRBV29-1; cdr3_nt: TGCAGCGGGGGGGTGAGTAATAATGAGCCCGAAGCTTTCTTT; cdr3_aa: CSGGVSNNEPEAFF
j_call: TRBJ2-2; clone_size: -; d_call: TRBD2; v_call: TRBV6-2/TRBV6-3; cdr3_nt: TGTGCCAGCAGCTTCGGACTAGCGCTGAACACCGGGGAGCTGTTTTTT; cdr3_aa: CASSFGLALNTGELFF
j_call: TRBJ2-2; clone_size: -; d_call: -; v_call: TRBV4-1; cdr3_nt: TGCGCCAGCAGCCCCGGAACTGCGGGGACCGGGGAGCTGTTTTTT; cdr3_aa: CASSPGTAGTGELFF
j_call: TRBJ1-2; clone_size: -; d_call: -; v_call: TRBV6-5; cdr3_nt: TGTGCCAGCAGGGGGCCAGGGTTTTACTATGGCTACACCTTC; cdr3_aa: CASRGPGFYYGYTF
j_call: TRBJ1-2; clone_size: -; d_call: TRBD1; v_call: TRBV5-4; cdr3_nt: TGTGCCAGCAGGAGTGGCAGGGGGATAGACGGCTACACCTTC; cdr3_aa: CASRSGRGIDGYTF
j_call: TRBJ2-2; clone_size: -; d_call: TRBD2; v_call: TRBV7-2; cdr3_nt: TGTGCCAGCAGCCCAGCCGGCACTAGCGGGGGAGCCGGGGAGCTGTTTTTT; cdr3_aa: CASSPAGTSGGAGELFF
j_call: TRBJ2-3; clone_size: -; d_call: -; v_call: TRBV4-2; cdr3_nt: TGTGCCAGCAGCCAAGAACTGCCCCCGGATACGCAGTATTTT; cdr3_aa: CASSQELPPDTQYF
j_call: TRBJ2-3; clone_size: -; d_call: -; v_call: TRBV10-1; cdr3_nt: TGCGCCAGCAGTGATAGGGGAGATACGCAGTATTTT; cdr3_aa: CASSDRGDTQYF
j_call: TRBJ1-2; clone_size: -; d_call: -; v_call: TRBV7-2; cdr3_nt: TGTGCCAGCAGCTTAGAGCTACAGTTGTATGGCTACACCTTC; cdr3_aa: CASSLELQLYGYTF
j_call: TRBJ2-1; clone_size: -; d_call: TRBD2; v_call: TRBV10-1; cdr3_nt: TGCGCCAGCCGGGCTAGCGGGAGCAATGAGCAGTTCTTC; cdr3_aa: CASRASGSNEQFF